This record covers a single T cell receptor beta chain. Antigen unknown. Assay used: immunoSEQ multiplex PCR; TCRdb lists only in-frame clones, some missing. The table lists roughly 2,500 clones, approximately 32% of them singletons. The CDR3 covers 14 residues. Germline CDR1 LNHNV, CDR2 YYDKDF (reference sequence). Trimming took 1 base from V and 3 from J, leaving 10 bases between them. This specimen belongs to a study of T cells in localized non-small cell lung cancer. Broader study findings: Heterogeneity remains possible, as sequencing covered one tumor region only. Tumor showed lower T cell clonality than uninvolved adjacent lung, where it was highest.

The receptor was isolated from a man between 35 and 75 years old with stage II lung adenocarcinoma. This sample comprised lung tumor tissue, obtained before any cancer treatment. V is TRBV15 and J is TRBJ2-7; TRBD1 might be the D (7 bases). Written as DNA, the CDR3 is TGTGCCACCAGCAGAGGGGGGGACAGCTACGAGCAGTACTTC. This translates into CATSRGGDSYEQYF.